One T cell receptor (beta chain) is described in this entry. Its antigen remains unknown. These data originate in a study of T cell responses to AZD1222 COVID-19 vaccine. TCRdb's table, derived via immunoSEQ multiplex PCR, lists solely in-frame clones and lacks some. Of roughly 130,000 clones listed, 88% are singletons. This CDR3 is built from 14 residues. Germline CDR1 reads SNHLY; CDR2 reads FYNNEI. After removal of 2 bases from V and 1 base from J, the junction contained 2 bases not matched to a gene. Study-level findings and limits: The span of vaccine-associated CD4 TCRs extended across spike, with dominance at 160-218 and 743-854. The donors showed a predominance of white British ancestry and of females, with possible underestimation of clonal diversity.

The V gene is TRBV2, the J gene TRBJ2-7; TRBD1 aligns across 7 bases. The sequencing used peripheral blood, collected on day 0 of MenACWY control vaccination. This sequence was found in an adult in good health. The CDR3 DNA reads TGTGCCAGCAGTGAAAGGGGGCCATCCTACGAGCAGTACTTC. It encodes CASSERGPSYEQYF.